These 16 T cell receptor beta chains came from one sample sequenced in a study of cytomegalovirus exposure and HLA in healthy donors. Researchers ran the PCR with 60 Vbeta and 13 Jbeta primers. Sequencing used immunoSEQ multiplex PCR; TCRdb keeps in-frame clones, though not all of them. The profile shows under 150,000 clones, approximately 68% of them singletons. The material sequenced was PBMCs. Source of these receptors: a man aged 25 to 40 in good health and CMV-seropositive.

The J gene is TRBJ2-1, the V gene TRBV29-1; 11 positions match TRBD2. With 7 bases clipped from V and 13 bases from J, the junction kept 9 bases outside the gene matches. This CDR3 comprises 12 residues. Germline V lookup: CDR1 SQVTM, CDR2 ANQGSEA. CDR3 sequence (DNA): TGCAGCGCCAGACTAGCGGGGACCCCCCAGTTCTTC. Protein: CSARLAGTPQFF.

CDR3 bases: TGTGCCAGCAGCTGGGGACAGGGGTTTAATGAAAAACTGTTTTTT. It encodes CASSWGQGFNEKLFF. J is TRBJ1-4 and V is TRBV14; TRBD1 matches at 10 bases. Germline CDR1 is SGHDN and CDR2 is FVKESK. The V and J ends lost 5 bases and 4 bases, in that order; junction bases with no gene match: 4. The CDR3 spans 15 residues. Drawing the rest from reference TRBV14 and TRBJ1-4, the complete variable domain is EAGVTQFPSHSVIEKGQTVTLRCDPISGHDNLYWYRRVMGKEIKFLLHFVKESKQDESGMPNNRFLAERTGGTYSTLKVQPAELEDSGVYFCASSWGQGFNEKLFFGSGTQLSVL.

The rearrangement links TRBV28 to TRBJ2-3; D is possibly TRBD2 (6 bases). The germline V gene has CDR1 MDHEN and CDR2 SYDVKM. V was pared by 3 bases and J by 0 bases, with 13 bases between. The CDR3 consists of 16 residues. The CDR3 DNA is TGTGCCAGCAGTTTTATGAGTGGGAGGAGCACAGATACGCAGTATTTT. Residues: CASSFMSGRSTDTQYF. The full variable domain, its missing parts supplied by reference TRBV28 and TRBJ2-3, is DVKVTQSSRYLVKRTGEKVFLECVQDMDHENMFWYRQDPGLGLRLIYFSYDVKMKEKGDIPEGYSVSREKKERFSLILESASTNQTSMYLCASSFMSGRSTDTQYFGPGTRLTVL.

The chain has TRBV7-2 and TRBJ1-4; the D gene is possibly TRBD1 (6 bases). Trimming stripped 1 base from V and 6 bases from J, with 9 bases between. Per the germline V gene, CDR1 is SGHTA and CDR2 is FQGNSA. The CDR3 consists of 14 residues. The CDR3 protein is CASSLEGVDEKLFF. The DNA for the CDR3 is TGTGCCAGCAGCTTAGAGGGGGTGGATGAAAAACTGTTTTTT.

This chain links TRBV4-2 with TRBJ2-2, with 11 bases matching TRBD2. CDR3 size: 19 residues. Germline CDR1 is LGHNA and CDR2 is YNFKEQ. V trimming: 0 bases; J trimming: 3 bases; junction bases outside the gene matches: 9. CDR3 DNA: TGTGCCAGCAGCCAAGAAGGAAGTAGCGGGAGGGGGTACACCGGGGAGCTGTTTTTT. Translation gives CASSQEGSSGRGYTGELFF.

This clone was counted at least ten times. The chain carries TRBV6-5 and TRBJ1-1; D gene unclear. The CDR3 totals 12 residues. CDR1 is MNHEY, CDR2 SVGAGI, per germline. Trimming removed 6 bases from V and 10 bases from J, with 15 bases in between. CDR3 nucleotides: TGTGCCAGCAGCCGACCCCACTCAGGAGCTTTCTTT. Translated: CASSRPHSGAFF.

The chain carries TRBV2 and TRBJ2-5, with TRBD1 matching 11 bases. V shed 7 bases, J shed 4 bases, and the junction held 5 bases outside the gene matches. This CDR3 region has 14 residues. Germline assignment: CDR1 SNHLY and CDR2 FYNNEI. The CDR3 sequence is CASNGQGAGETQYF. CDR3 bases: TGTGCCAGCAACGGACAGGGGGCGGGAGAGACCCAGTACTTC.

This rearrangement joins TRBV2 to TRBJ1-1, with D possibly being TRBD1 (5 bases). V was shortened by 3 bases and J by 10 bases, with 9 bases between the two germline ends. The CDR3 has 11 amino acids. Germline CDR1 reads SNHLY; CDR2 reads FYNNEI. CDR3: CASSDTRGAFF. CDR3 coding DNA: TGTGCCAGCAGTGACACAAGGGGAGCTTTCTTT.

CDR3 in DNA: TGTGCCAGCAGCTTGGGACGGACAGAGGTCTCCTACAATGAGCAGTTCTTC. This translates into CASSLGRTEVSYNEQFF. This chain joins TRBV13 and TRBJ2-1; a weak D match, TRBD1 (6 bases). The CDR3 totals 17 residues. Germline values: CDR1 PRHDT, CDR2 FYEKMQ (reference sequence). The V end was cut by 3 bases, the J end by 0 bases, with 15 bases between.

The CDR3 sequence: CASSFGLASSYNEQFF. In DNA form, the CDR3 reads TGTGCCAGCAGCTTCGGACTCGCCAGCTCCTACAATGAGCAGTTCTTC. This chain uses TRBV5-6 with TRBJ2-1; D perhaps matches TRBD2 (5 bases). The CDR3 contains 16 residues. Trimming pared 2 bases from V and 0 bases from J, leaving 12 bases between. Germline V gives CDR1 SGHDT, CDR2 YYEEEE.

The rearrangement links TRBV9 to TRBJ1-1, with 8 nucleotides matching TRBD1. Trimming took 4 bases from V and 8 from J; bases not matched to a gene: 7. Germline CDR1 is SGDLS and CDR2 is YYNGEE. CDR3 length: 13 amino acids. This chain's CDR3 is CASSRKTGGEAFF. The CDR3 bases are TGTGCCAGCAGCCGTAAAACAGGGGGAGAAGCTTTCTTT.

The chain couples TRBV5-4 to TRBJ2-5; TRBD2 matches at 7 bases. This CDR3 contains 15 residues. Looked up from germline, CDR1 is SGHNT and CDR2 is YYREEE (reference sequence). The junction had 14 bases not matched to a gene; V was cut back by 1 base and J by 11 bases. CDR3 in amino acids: CASSLRGVKREKQYF. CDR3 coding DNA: TGTGCCAGCAGCTTGCGGGGGGTAAAACGAGAGAAGCAGTACTTC.

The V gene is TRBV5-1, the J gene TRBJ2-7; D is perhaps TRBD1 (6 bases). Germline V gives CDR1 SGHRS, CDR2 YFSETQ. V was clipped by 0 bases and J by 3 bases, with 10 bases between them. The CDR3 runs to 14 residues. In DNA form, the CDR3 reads TGCGCCAGCAGCTTGGCTTTAGGGGGCTACGAGCAGTACTTC. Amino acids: CASSLALGGYEQYF.

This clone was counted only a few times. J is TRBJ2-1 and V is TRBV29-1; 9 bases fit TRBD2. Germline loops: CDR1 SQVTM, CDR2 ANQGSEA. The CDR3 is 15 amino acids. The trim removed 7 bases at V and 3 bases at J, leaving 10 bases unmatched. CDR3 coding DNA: TGCAGCGCCATTAGCGGGAGCCCTATCTACAATGAGCAGTTCTTC. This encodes CSAISGSPIYNEQFF.

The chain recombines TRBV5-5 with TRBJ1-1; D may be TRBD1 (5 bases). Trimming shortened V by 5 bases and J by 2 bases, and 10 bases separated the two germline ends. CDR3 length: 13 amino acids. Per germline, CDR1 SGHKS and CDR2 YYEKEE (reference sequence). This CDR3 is CASSSGTNTEAFF. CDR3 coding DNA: TGTGCCAGCAGTTCCGGGACTAACACTGAAGCTTTCTTT.

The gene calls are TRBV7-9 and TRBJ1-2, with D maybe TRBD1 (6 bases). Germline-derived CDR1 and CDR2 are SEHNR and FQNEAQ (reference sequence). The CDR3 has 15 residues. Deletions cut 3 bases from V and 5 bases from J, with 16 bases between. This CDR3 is CASSFFVGGPYGYTF. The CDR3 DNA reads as TGTGCCAGCAGCTTTTTTGTAGGGGGTCCTTATGGCTACACCTTC. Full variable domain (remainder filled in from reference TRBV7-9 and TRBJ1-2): DTGVSQNPRHKITKRGQNVTFRCDPISEHNRLYWYRQTLGQGPEFLTYFQNEAQLEKSRLLSDRFSAERPKGSFSTLEIQRTEQGDSAMYLCASSFFVGGPYGYTFGSGTRLTVV.